This T cell receptor beta chain was captured in a study of T cells in Graves' hyperthyroidism and ophthalmopathy. From germline, CDR1 is MNHEY and CDR2 SVGAGI. V was cut by 6 bases and J by 7 bases, with 10 bases left in between. CDR3 length: 11 amino acids. Amplification of TCR beta CDR3 regions used RNA as the template. TCR CDR3 regions were first amplified by RT-PCR with HTBI primers. A single record per CDR3 protein comes from TCRdb applying MiXCR to the multiplex PCR reads. The sample has about 540,000 distinct CDR3 sequences, about half seen once. With a duration under 2 months, the hyperthyroidism was newly diagnosed in patients aged 18 to 65.

Sequenced: peripheral blood or thyroid tissue (not recorded which). The sequence was obtained from a young woman with Graves' hyperthyroidism. The chain carries TRBV6-5 and TRBJ2-7; D remains unclear. The CDR3 bases are TGTGCCAGCAGGACAACCGATGAGCAGTACTTC. This encodes CASRTTDEQYF.